These 32 T cell receptor beta chains came from one sample sequenced in a study of OX40 agonist ivuxolimab in advanced cancers. Measured with immunoSEQ multiplex PCR; TCRdb has only the in-frame clones, and not every one. The table records fewer than 85,000 clones, 70% to 90% of them present only once. The sequences come from CD4+ or CD8+ T cells sorted from blood, collected in a trial of the OX40 agonist ivuxolimab. These receptors were taken from an adult with an advanced solid tumor such as melanoma, head and neck, liver or kidney cancer.

The V call is TRBV5-1, the J call TRBJ1-4; 7 nucleotides agree with TRBD1. V shed 5 bases and J 7 bases; nucleotides not matched to a gene: 11. This CDR3 has 15 amino acids. Germline CDR1 is SGHRS and CDR2 is YFSETQ. This CDR3 reads CASRSSPQGSEKLFF. In nucleotides, the CDR3 is TGCGCCAGCAGATCCTCGCCACAGGGGAGTGAAAAACTGTTTTTT.

V is TRBV7-3 and J is TRBJ1-2, with TRBD1 as a possible D gene (5 bases). Germline lookup yields CDR1 SGHTA and CDR2 FQGTGA. Trimming left V 2 bases short and J 4 bases short, with 8 bases between. The CDR3 loop spans 13 amino acids. The CDR3 sequence: CASSLGQGYGYTF. The CDR3 region has the DNA TGTGCCAGCAGCTTAGGGCAGGGCTATGGCTACACCTTC.

The chain recombines TRBV19 with TRBJ2-6; possibly TRBD1 for D (6 bases). V gave up 9 bases and J gave up 1 base, with 16 bases separating them. This CDR3 comprises 16 residues. Germline CDR1 reads LNHDA; CDR2 reads SQIVND (reference sequence). As DNA, the CDR3 is TGTGCCAGCTCCAGGGGCTGGACGTCTGGGGCCAACGTCCTGACTTTC. It is translated as CASSRGWTSGANVLTF.

This clone was observed a few times. A junction end diverges from the germline sequence, so it may reflect a read error. The CDR3 here is CACRLENTGELFF. CDR3 coding DNA: TGTGCCTGCAGACTGGAGAACACCGGGGAGCTGTTTTTT. This chain links TRBV2 with TRBJ2-2, with D unresolved. The CDR3 runs 13 residues. Germline V gene sequence: CDR1 SNHLY, CDR2 FYNNEI.

In this sample, this clone turned up once. The rearrangement joins TRBV4-2 to TRBJ2-2; 9 bases map to TRBD1. Trimming took 3 bases from V and 6 from J; bases not matched to a gene: 8. In germline, CDR1 is LGHNA, CDR2 YNFKEQ. There are 16 residues in the CDR3. This CDR3 is CASSQAGQGRPGELFF. For the CDR3, the DNA is TGTGCCAGCAGCCAGGCAGGACAGGGGAGGCCCGGGGAGCTGTTTTTT.

The V gene is TRBV19, the J gene TRBJ2-5, with D possibly being TRBD2 (6 bases). This CDR3 is built from 15 residues. Per the germline V gene, CDR1 is LNHDA and CDR2 is SQIVND (reference sequence). V was shortened by 1 base and J by 7 bases, with 16 bases between the two germline ends. This CDR3 reads CASSIGTGDLVTQYF. The CDR3 region has the DNA TGTGCCAGTAGTATAGGGACGGGAGATTTAGTGACCCAGTACTTC.

The chain links TRBV7-2 to TRBJ1-5; 7 nucleotides line up with TRBD1. The CDR3 contains 18 residues. CDR1 and CDR2 (germline): SGHTA, FQGNSA. The junction had 13 bases not matched to a gene; V was cut back by 5 bases and J by 0 bases. CDR3: CASSQRDSYLYSNQPQHF. The CDR3, as DNA: TGTGCCAGCAGCCAGCGGGACAGCTACCTTTATAGCAATCAGCCCCAGCATTTT.

The J gene is TRBJ2-3, the V gene TRBV19; D possibly corresponds to TRBD1 (6 bases). CDR1 and CDR2 (germline): LNHDA, SQIVND (reference sequence). V gave up 1 base and J gave up 0 bases, with 11 bases separating them. The CDR3 is 16 amino acids. The CDR3 here is CASSIATGSSTDTQYF. Here the CDR3 DNA reads TGTGCCAGTAGTATAGCGACAGGCTCTAGCACAGATACGCAGTATTTT. Full variable domain (missing parts from reference TRBV19 and TRBJ2-3): DGGITQSPKYLFRKEGQNVTLSCEQNLNHDAMYWYRQDPGQGLRLIYYSQIVNDFQKGDIAEGYSVSREKKESFPLTVTSAQKNPTAFYLCASSIATGSSTDTQYFGPGTRLTVL.

V is TRBV6-5 and J is TRBJ1-2, with D possibly matching TRBD1 (6 bases). The V end lost 6 bases, the J end lost 1 base, and 12 bases lay between the germline ends. Germline V gene lookup returns CDR1 MNHEY and CDR2 SVGAGI. The CDR3 covers 14 residues. In nucleotides, the CDR3 is TGTGCCAGCAGCCTAACAGGGTTTAACTATGGCTACACCTTC. Translation: CASSLTGFNYGYTF.

V usage is TRBV5-4 and J usage is TRBJ1-3; D is unresolved. The CDR3 loop spans 14 amino acids. Trimming stripped 1 base from V and 1 base from J, with 6 bases between. Germline V CDR1 and CDR2: SGHNT, YYREEE (reference sequence). The CDR3 region is CASSLSRSGNTIYF. The CDR3 region has the DNA TGTGCCAGCAGCTTGAGCCGATCTGGAAACACCATATATTTT.

The chain carries TRBV5-6 and TRBJ2-2; the D call may be TRBD1 or TRBD2 (6 bases each). The length of the CDR3 is 14 residues. The V gene lost 3 bases and the J gene lost 5 bases, with 11 bases spanning the gap. The germline CDR1 and CDR2 sequences are SGHDT and YYEEEE. CDR3 sequence: CASSWGAGTGELFF. The CDR3 DNA is TGTGCCAGCAGCTGGGGGGCAGGAACCGGGGAGCTGTTTTTT.

The chain links TRBV5-1 to TRBJ1-1; TRBD1 matches 8 bases. Germline V lookup: CDR1 SGHRS, CDR2 YFSETQ. This CDR3 contains 16 residues. V shed 2 bases, J shed 1 base, and the junction held 7 bases outside the gene matches. Written as DNA, the CDR3 is TGCGCCAGCAGCTTTGGACAGGGCCCCCCGAACACTGAAGCTTTCTTT. Its protein product is CASSFGQGPPNTEAFF.

The J gene is TRBJ2-1, the V gene TRBV30, with D perhaps TRBD1 (5 bases). The V gene's germline CDR1 is GTSNPN and CDR2 SVGIG (reference sequence). The CDR3 length is 11 residues. Trimming stripped 0 bases from V and 12 bases from J, with 9 bases between. In DNA, the CDR3 is TGTGCCTGGAGTGTACAGGTGGGGCAGTTCTTC. Translating gives CAWSVQVGQFF.

The chain recombines TRBV18 with TRBJ2-7; 9 bases map to TRBD1. Unmatched junction bases numbered 6, after V lost 2 bases and J lost 4 bases. This CDR3 has 15 amino acids. Germline assignment: CDR1 KGHSH and CDR2 LQKENI. The CDR3, as DNA: TGTGCCAGCTCACCAGCGACAGGGGGGAGGTACGAGCAGTACTTC. Its translation is CASSPATGGRYEQYF.

The chain is built from TRBV7-3 and TRBJ2-2; D ambiguous. Germline loops: CDR1 SGHTA, CDR2 FQGTGA. V shed 4 bases and J shed 1 base, with 4 bases lying between them. The CDR3 consists of 13 residues. CDR3 region: CASSSKNTGELFF. Written as DNA, the CDR3 is TGTGCCAGCAGCTCTAAGAACACCGGGGAGCTGTTTTTT.

V gene TRBV7-2 combines with J gene TRBJ1-3; no clear D gene. Looked up from germline, CDR1 is SGHTA and CDR2 is FQGNSA. Between the trimmed V and J ends, which lost 1 base and 6 bases, there was a span of 4 bases. The CDR3 runs to 12 residues. The CDR3 DNA sequence: TGTGCCAGCAGCTTAGACGAAAACACCATATATTTT. It specifies CASSLDENTIYF.

The gene calls are TRBV18 and TRBJ2-4; 9 bases map to TRBD1. The CDR3 totals 18 residues. Per germline, CDR1 KGHSH and CDR2 LQKENI. V lost 3 bases to trimming and J lost 2 bases; unmatched junction nucleotides: 11. The CDR3 coding sequence is TGTGCCAGCTCACCCAGCTTCGCGGACAGGGGAACCAAAAACATTCAGTACTTC. Its translation: CASSPSFADRGTKNIQYF.

This clone appeared a few times. V gene TRBV29-1 combines with J gene TRBJ1-1, with 8 bases aligning to TRBD1. The CDR3 is 14 amino acids. V lost 7 bases and J lost 3; bases outside the gene matches: 10. Germline V gene sequence: CDR1 SQVTM, CDR2 ANQGSEA. The CDR3 DNA sequence: TGCAGCGCTGACGGACAGGGCGGGGACACTGAAGCTTTCTTT. It codes for CSADGQGGDTEAFF.

The chain employs TRBV2 and TRBJ2-5; 9 bases map to TRBD1. Germline trimming cut 4 bases from V and 2 bases from J; bases unmatched to any gene: 5. This CDR3 is built from 15 residues. In germline, CDR1 is SNHLY, CDR2 FYNNEI. CDR3 in DNA: TGTGCCAGCAGTGGGGACAGGGCCCCGCAAGAGACCCAGTACTTC. Protein: CASSGDRAPQETQYF.

The V and J genes are TRBV11-1 and TRBJ1-1, with TRBD1 matching 9 bases. Germline V gene sequence: CDR1 SGHAT, CDR2 FQDESV (reference sequence). The V segment lost 5 bases and the J segment 4 bases; nucleotides outside the gene matches: 11. The CDR3 has 16 residues. The CDR3: CASSQNIQGAGTEAFF. The CDR3, as DNA: TGTGCCAGCAGCCAAAACATACAGGGGGCTGGCACTGAAGCTTTCTTT.

The sample holds a few counts of this clone. The chain combines TRBV18 with TRBJ1-6; D is unclear. Germline lookup yields CDR1 KGHSH and CDR2 LQKENI. The V gene lost 4 bases and the J gene lost 8 bases, with 9 bases spanning the gap. The CDR3 runs to 13 residues. CDR3 amino acids: CASSLQRDSPLHF. The CDR3 DNA reads TGTGCCAGCTCACTACAACGAGATTCACCCCTCCACTTT.

V and J are TRBV7-9 and TRBJ2-1; TRBD2 aligns across 8 bases. The CDR3 runs 16 residues. Germline V gene sequence: CDR1 SEHNR, CDR2 FQNEAQ (reference sequence). The J segment lost 7 bases and the V segment lost 2 bases, leaving 10 bases of the junction unmatched. CDR3 sequence (DNA): TGTGCCAGCAGCTTATGGGGGGCCGGGACTAGTAATGAGCAGTTCTTC. This encodes CASSLWGAGTSNEQFF.

The gene calls are TRBV7-2 and TRBJ2-6, with 7 nucleotides matching TRBD1. Germline V gene data show CDR1 as SGHTA and CDR2 as FQGNSA. The CDR3 spans 17 residues. Unmatched junction bases numbered 4, after V lost 2 bases and J lost 0 bases. The CDR3, as DNA: TGTGCCAGCAGCTTACGACAGGGAAACTCTGGGGCCAACGTCCTGACTTTC. Translated: CASSLRQGNSGANVLTF.

The V gene is TRBV4-1, the J gene TRBJ1-1; no definite D call. Germline lookup yields CDR1 MGHRA and CDR2 YSYEKL. Between the trimmed V and J ends, which lost 0 bases and 3 bases, there was a span of 5 bases. The CDR3 covers 13 residues. In DNA, the CDR3 is TGCGCCAGCAGCCAAGACATCTACACTGAAGCTTTCTTT. It translates to CASSQDIYTEAFF.

The chain carries TRBV7-2 and TRBJ2-2; D gene unclear. The CDR3 extends over 13 amino acids. Germline CDR1 SGHTA, CDR2 FQGNSA. Deletions cut 4 bases from V and 8 bases from J, with 11 bases between. In DNA, the CDR3 is TGTGCCAGCAGCTCAGGAGCGAGAGGGGAGCTGTTTTTT. Its translation is CASSSGARGELFF.

V usage is TRBV4-2 and J usage is TRBJ2-3; maybe TRBD2 (6 bases). With 6 bases removed from V and 0 bases from J, the gap between germline ends came to 13 bases. The CDR3 has 15 residues. Germline V gives CDR1 LGHNA, CDR2 YNFKEQ. The CDR3 loop reads CASRPPGLSTDTQYF. Written as DNA, the CDR3 is TGTGCCAGCAGACCGCCGGGACTTAGCACAGATACGCAGTATTTT.

The chain couples TRBV4-2 to TRBJ2-7, with TRBD2 as a possible D gene (5 bases). Germline loops: CDR1 LGHNA, CDR2 YNFKEQ. The CDR3 loop spans 14 amino acids. V was shortened by 2 bases and J by 5 bases, with 13 bases between the two germline ends. DNA for the CDR3: TGTGCCAGCAGCCAACGGGGTTCCGGTGACGAGCAGTACTTC. It yields the protein CASSQRGSGDEQYF.

The chain joins TRBV4-3 to TRBJ1-5; D gene ambiguous. CDR3 size: 13 residues. The V and J ends lost 4 bases and 1 base respectively, with 5 bases between them. The germline gives CDR1 LGHNA, CDR2 YSLEER. This CDR3 reads CASSLTSNQPQHF. CDR3 DNA: TGCGCCAGCAGCCTGACAAGCAATCAGCCCCAGCATTTT.

This clone showed up just a few times. This CDR3 reads CASSKRTVSSTDTQYF. CDR3 in DNA: TGTGCCAGTAGTAAGAGGACAGTGAGCAGCACAGATACGCAGTATTTT. This chain links TRBV19 with TRBJ2-3, with D perhaps matching TRBD1 (6 bases). The CDR3 is 16 residues long. Germline V gives CDR1 LNHDA, CDR2 SQIVND (reference sequence). V was trimmed by 4 bases and J by 0 bases, leaving 14 bases between them.

The chain joins TRBV7-6 to TRBJ2-3; 12 nucleotides agree with TRBD2. The junction had 16 bases not matched to a gene; V was cut back by 5 bases and J by 1 base. Germline values: CDR1 SGHVS, CDR2 FNYEAQ. This CDR3 has 20 amino acids. The CDR3 DNA reads as TGTGCCAGCAGCCCAACCTTTCTAGCGGGGGGGAGGATCGGCACAGATACGCAGTATTTT. Protein sequence: CASSPTFLAGGRIGTDTQYF.

The chain is built from TRBV9 and TRBJ1-2; D is uncertain. The V end lost 1 base, the J end lost 7 bases, and 11 bases lay between the germline ends. The germline gives CDR1 SGDLS, CDR2 YYNGEE. This CDR3 has 13 residues. The CDR3 loop reads CASSVSGLRGYTF. The CDR3 nucleotides read TGTGCCAGCAGCGTAAGTGGTCTTCGTGGCTACACCTTC.

The rearrangement uses TRBV4-2 and TRBJ2-7, with TRBD1 matching 7 bases. Germline V CDR1 and CDR2: LGHNA, YNFKEQ. CDR3 length: 15 amino acids. The junction had 6 bases not matched to a gene; V was cut back by 4 bases and J by 0 bases. The CDR3 DNA sequence: TGTGCCAGCAGCCCCGGGACAGAGAGCTCCTACGAGCAGTACTTC. It codes for CASSPGTESSYEQYF.